The 4 T cell receptor beta chains listed next were all sequenced from one sample in a study of tumor-infiltrating lymphocytes in oesophageal squamous cell carcinoma (dated by TCRdb to about 2016). Library generation was performed with PCR. The run used an Illumina HiSeq 1500. Starting from the raw public reads, TCRdb applied fastp trimming at Q25, assembled clones with MiXCR and retained in-frame beta chains. Each CDR3 protein appears once, grouped with its most common genes and DNA. The sample yields around 16,000 distinct CDR3 sequences; 50% were counted once. The ten largest clones capture 16% of the sample. The sample taken for sequencing was esophageal tumor tissue. Receptors were obtained from a male donor with esophageal squamous cell carcinoma.

With respect to this clonotype: Likely a read error: the CDR3 ends without its conserved phenylalanine or tryptophan. The limits of the CDR3 on the DNA are not certain, so only TCRdb's listed CDR3 is given. This chain uses TRBV24-1 with TRBJ2-5; the table's D gene call, TRBD1, was not cross checked with the DNA. Termini included, the CDR3 measures 17 amino acids. Germline values: CDR1 KGHDR, CDR2 SFDVKD. The chain's CDR3 is CATSGPLGSGYGYTFGS.

This clonotype was seen many times. V and J are TRBV28 and TRBJ1-3; 8 nucleotides match TRBD1. The CDR3 spans 15 residues. Trimming took 5 bases from V and 3 from J; bases not matched to a gene: 6. Germline CDR1 MDHEN, CDR2 SYDVKM. CDR3 protein: CASSVRGLGGNTIYF. The CDR3 coding sequence is TGTGCCAGCAGTGTCAGGGGGCTAGGTGGAAACACCATATATTTT.

This clonotype showed up many times. The chain couples TRBV6-6 to TRBJ2-7, with no clear D. Germline V gives CDR1 MNHNY, CDR2 SVGAGI (reference sequence). Trimming shortened V by 0 bases and J by 5 bases, and 14 bases separated the two germline ends. CDR3 length equals 15 residues. The CDR3: CASSYSWDHSNEQYF. The CDR3 DNA is TGTGCCAGCAGTTACTCGTGGGATCATTCCAACGAGCAGTACTTC.

The rearrangement joins TRBV12-3 or TRBV12-4 to TRBJ2-7; TRBD2 agrees at 10 bases. This CDR3 has 20 amino acids. J gave up 2 bases and V 3 bases, and 19 bases lay outside the gene matches. Here the CDR3 reads CASSFMILDRGLADTYEQYF. The CDR3 nucleotides are TGTGCCAGCAGTTTTATGATCCTGGACAGAGGACTAGCGGATACCTACGAGCAGTACTTC.